This T cell receptor (beta chain) was captured in a study of regulatory T cells in long-lasting Graves disease. Trimming took 3 bases from V and 3 from J, leaving 9 bases between them. CDR1 and CDR2 (germline): KGHSH, LQKENI. The CDR3 is 14 amino acids. This clonotype was found many times. Time point indicated: newly diagnosed GD, antithyroid drugs for less than 3 months. The TCR library was made from RNA that had been extracted from PBMCs in TRIzol. EDTA tubes were used for drawing nine milliliters of peripheral blood. Investigators prepared the TCR beta libraries by applying iRepertoire HTBI primers and Arm-PCR of CDR3 regions. A single record per CDR3 protein comes from TCRdb applying MiXCR to the multiplex PCR reads. The sample lists approximately 540,000 distinct CDR3 sequences, approximately 12% seen once, with 7.5% to 9% in the top ten. These same records also appear under a second study, on T cells in Graves' hyperthyroidism and ophthalmopathy.

This clonotype was sampled from a woman between 25 and 40 years old with Graves disease. This chain joins TRBV18 and TRBJ1-3; D remains unclear. Sequenced material: peripheral blood mononuclear cells (PBMCs), taken at new diagnosis, from a patient treated with antithyroid drugs. Here the CDR3 reads CASSPEFIGNTIYF. CDR3 nucleotides: TGTGCCAGCTCACCGGAATTCATTGGAAACACCATATATTTT.